Below are 13 T cell receptor beta chains sequenced from a single sample in a study of CD8+ T cells in alopecia areata. As the sequencing template, cDNA was produced by extracting RNA and reverse transcribing it. Libraries were prepared by immunoSEQ multiplex PCR; TCRdb keeps only in-frame clonotypes and omits some of them. The sample contains some 190,000 clones, approximately 57% of which appear only once. Stated treatment: oral pan-JAK inhibitor, 5-10 mg twice daily. The material sequenced was CD4+ T cells sorted from blood, taken at week 24, from a patient treated with tofacitinib. These receptors all stem from a human donor with alopecia areata.

This clone was seen a handful of times. This chain connects TRBV5-6 to TRBJ1-2, with 8 bases aligning to TRBD1. The CDR3 is 15 amino acids. Losses at the gene ends were 4 bases for V and 1 base for J; bases not matched to a gene: 6. The germline CDR1 and CDR2 sequences are SGHDT and YYEEEE. CDR3 in DNA: TGTGCCAGCAGCACACCGGGACAGGTTAACTATGGCTACACCTTC. Its translation: CASSTPGQVNYGYTF. The whole variable domain, remainder taken from reference TRBV5-6 and TRBJ1-2, is DAGVTQSPTHLIKTRGQQVTLRCSPKSGHDTVSWYQQALGQGPQFIFQYYEEEERQRGNFPDRFSGHQFPNYSSELNVNALLLGDSALYLCASSTPGQVNYGYTFGSGTRLTVV.

The chain carries TRBV29-1 and TRBJ1-2; TRBD1 might be the D (5 bases). CDR3 length: 12 amino acids. The V and J ends lost 1 base and 6 bases respectively, with 9 bases between them. The germline gives CDR1 SQVTM, CDR2 ANQGSEA. The CDR3 coding sequence is TGCAGCGTTGAAGGGGGCTCGGATGGCTACACCTTC. This codes for CSVEGGSDGYTF.

J is TRBJ1-2 and V is TRBV25-1, with D perhaps TRBD1 (5 bases). This CDR3 has 13 amino acids. Germline CDR1 MGHDK, CDR2 SYGVNS. V gave up 6 bases and J gave up 2 bases, with 10 bases separating them. Here the CDR3 reads CASRPAGNYGYTF. As DNA, the CDR3 is TGTGCCAGCAGACCGGCAGGGAACTATGGCTACACCTTC.

This chain joins TRBV5-6 and TRBJ1-1; D might be TRBD1 (6 bases). The CDR3 is 15 amino acids. Germline assignment: CDR1 SGHDT and CDR2 YYEEEE. V lost 4 bases and J lost 3, with 16 bases in between. This chain's CDR3 is CASSPLKDRYTEAFF. The DNA for the CDR3 is TGTGCCAGCAGCCCCCTCAAGGACAGATACACTGAAGCTTTCTTT.

This sequence joins TRBV29-1 and TRBJ2-3; 12 bases align to TRBD2. The CDR3 spans 16 residues. The ends lost 5 bases at V and 0 bases at J; junction bases unmatched: 6. CDR1 SQVTM and CDR2 ANQGSEA come from the germline V gene. The CDR3 sequence is CSVSGGLAGSTDTQYF. The CDR3 DNA reads as TGCAGCGTTTCCGGAGGACTAGCGGGGAGCACAGATACGCAGTATTTT.

The chain is built from TRBV29-1 and TRBJ2-5; 7 bases align to TRBD1. The germline gives CDR1 SQVTM, CDR2 ANQGSEA. The CDR3 spans 15 residues. The junction had 11 bases not matched to a gene; V was cut back by 6 bases and J by 1 base. The CDR3 DNA reads as TGCAGCGTGCCTAAACAGGGGACCTTCCAAGAGACCCAGTACTTC. This sequence encodes CSVPKQGTFQETQYF.

This clone was found a few times. This sequence joins TRBV30 and TRBJ1-2; 8 bases are a match to TRBD1. Germline assignment: CDR1 GTSNPN and CDR2 SVGIG (reference sequence). The V segment lost 5 bases and the J segment 5 bases; nucleotides outside the gene matches: 10. CDR3 size: 14 residues. The CDR3 region is CAWFAGTGLYGYTF. CDR3 DNA sequence: TGTGCCTGGTTTGCAGGGACAGGCCTTTATGGCTACACCTTC.

V gene TRBV25-1 combines with J gene TRBJ1-1; the D is unclear. Trimming left V 6 bases short and J 1 base short, with 9 bases between. The CDR3 runs to 13 residues. The V gene's germline CDR1 is MGHDK and CDR2 SYGVNS. CDR3 nucleotides: TGTGCCAGCAGGGGCAGCGGGAACACTGAAGCTTTCTTT. Its translation is CASRGSGNTEAFF.

The chain uses TRBV7-9 and TRBJ2-7; 8 bases align to TRBD2. Looked up from germline, CDR1 is SEHNR and CDR2 is FQNEAQ (reference sequence). This CDR3 has 15 residues. V shed 2 bases and J 2 bases; nucleotides not matched to a gene: 5. CDR3 sequence reads: CASSLSRAGAYEQYF. The CDR3 DNA is TGTGCCAGCAGCTTAAGCCGAGCGGGGGCCTACGAGCAGTACTTC.

This clone was counted between two and nine times. The chain recombines TRBV2 with TRBJ2-1; D remains ambiguous. The V gene lost 5 bases and the J gene lost 1 base, with 3 bases spanning the gap. Germline assignment: CDR1 SNHLY and CDR2 FYNNEI. The CDR3 runs 12 residues. CDR3 residues: CASSQSYNEQFF. For the CDR3, the DNA is TGTGCCAGCAGTCAGTCCTACAATGAGCAGTTCTTC.

V gene TRBV29-1 combines with J gene TRBJ2-5; D is perhaps TRBD2 (6 bases). Germline assignment: CDR1 SQVTM and CDR2 ANQGSEA. The CDR3 loop spans 13 amino acids. Trimming stripped 4 bases from V and 4 bases from J, with 13 bases between. The CDR3 DNA is TGCAGCGTTGGTATCGGGGGTTTAGAGACCCAGTACTTC. Encoded protein: CSVGIGGLETQYF.

This clone has only a few counts. The rearrangement links TRBV18 to TRBJ1-1; 7 positions match TRBD1. Trimming cost V 1 base and J 4 bases; bases outside gene matches: 6. The CDR3 extends over 15 amino acids. Germline lookup yields CDR1 KGHSH and CDR2 LQKENI. The CDR3 spells CASSPLQGTPTEAFF. DNA for the CDR3: TGTGCCAGCTCACCACTACAGGGGACACCCACTGAAGCTTTCTTT.

There are a few counts of this clone. The rearrangement links TRBV27 to TRBJ1-1; D is unresolved. This CDR3 is 14 amino acids long. Germline assignment: CDR1 MNHEY and CDR2 SMNVEV (reference sequence). The V and J ends lost 6 bases and 10 bases respectively, with 21 bases between them. CDR3 protein: CASSPNGGRFGAFF. CDR3 coding DNA: TGTGCCAGCAGCCCCAACGGAGGTAGGTTTGGAGCTTTCTTT.